This TCR beta chain comes out of a study of spatial heterogeneity in lung cancer (dated by TCRdb to between 2019 and 2020). Background for the entire study: Beta-chain transcripts were consistently detected in greater numbers than alpha-chain transcripts, which likely reflected higher beta-chain transcript abundance. At surgery, hundreds of tumor regions, around 65 matched nontumor lung samples and more than 55 PBMC samples were TCR-sequenced for both alpha and beta chains. In the raw uncorrected reads, each unique combination of TCR and UMI appeared more than ten times on average. Nonsynonymous mutation counts, determined by whole-exome sequencing of tumor tissue, were related to TCR repertoire features. The study quantitatively compared TCR alpha and beta repertoires across multiple tumor regions, matched nontumor lung and blood in non-small cell lung cancer.

Per the publication, the time point label means: sample taken at primary tumor resection. For TCR sequencing, whole RNA was extracted from tumor and nontumor lung tissue, or from cryopreserved PBMC samples, and no cell sorting was done. Donors were over 60 patients with early-stage, untreated non-small cell lung cancer from the lung TRACERx cohort. Only patients with enough RNA available from two or more tumor regions were chosen for TCR sequencing. Its CDR3 holds 17 amino acids, cysteine through phenylalanine. The sequence is cut down to CDR3 DNA, 51 bases in frame from base 1. CDR1 is given as MNHEY and CDR2 as SMNVEV, both from the germline V gene (reference sequence). V loses 2 bases, J loses 0 bases, and the germline ends lie 14 bases apart. The library was generated by 5' RACE. TCRdb shows the sequencer as NextSeq 500. The TCR library protocol attached a unique molecular identifier to each TCR cDNA molecule to allow correction of PCR and sequencing errors. The authors processed their data as follows. TCR identification, UMI-based error correction and CDR3 extraction were performed with Decombinator tools. TCRs above a frequency of 2 per 1,000, corresponding to the top 1% of the tumor frequency distribution, were defined as expanded. Each repertoire was subsampled 100 times to 5,000 TCRs, after which Renyi diversity was computed with the R vegan package. CDR3 similarity networks were constructed using string-kernel similarity of amino acid triplets, with links drawn between CDR3s whose pairwise similarity was above 0.82. TCRdb handled the public reads itself, with Q25 trimming in fastp and clone calling in MiXCR, and kept productive beta chains. Rows with one shared CDR3 protein collapse into an entry with the most common genes and DNA. V and J calls and clone size were set by TCRdb, not the authors. A total of 40,000 or so distinct CDR3 sequences appear in this sample, roughly 8% of them only once. Clones ranked in the top ten supply about 26% of the sample.

Beyond this particular receptor, the publication reports: Ubiquitous expanded tumor TCRs were detected in blood more often at tumor resection than at routine follow-up. Confirming at a functional level the hypothesis that regional TCRs recognize regional mutations was considered to require additional single-cell paired TCR alpha and beta sequencing.

This clonotype was counted many times. Its recognized antigen is unknown. Base quality data are lacking; no much larger clone is found one base away. Recombination linked TRBV27 to TRBJ1-3, with the D gene uncertain. The material was PBMCs, obtained at surgery. This receptor was obtained from a male donor with early-stage non-small cell lung cancer. This receptor carries the CDR3 CASSLTGGGSSGNTIYF. The sequence in DNA is TGTGCCAGCAGTTTAACGGGCGGCGGGAGCTCTGGAAACACCATATATTTT.